This T cell receptor (beta chain) stems from a study of shared clonotypes between healthy human individuals. Method: immunoSEQ multiplex PCR; TCRdb's copy keeps in-frame clones and lacks some. This sample yields about 1.1 million clones, of which 75% to 85% are seen a single time; around 0.47% belongs to the top ten. The ends were cut back, 3 bases at V and 11 bases at J, with 10 bases in the middle. Germline V gene lookup returns CDR1 SGHTA and CDR2 FQGNSA. This CDR3 is built from 11 residues. Those who donated, Caucasian adults without exception, all lived in Nashville, Tennessee. This clone was detected once.

The chain combines TRBV7-2 with TRBJ1-1, with D uncertain. The specimen was memory CD4+ T cells from PBMCs. Documented subset: CD45RA-negative fraction. This receptor was taken from a man aged 18-30 years in good health. Some clones in this sample may be carry-over from other donors' samples. This CDR3 is CASSFGELAFF. The CDR3 nucleotides are TGTGCCAGCAGCTTCGGGGAATTGGCTTTCTTT. Looking up the rest from reference TRBV7-2 and TRBJ1-1 gives the full variable domain: GAGVSQSPSNKVTEKGKDVELRCDPISGHTALYWYRQSLGQGLEFLIYFQGNSAPDKSGLPSDRFSAERTGGSVSTLTIQRTQQEDSAVYLCASSFGELAFFGQGTRLTVV.